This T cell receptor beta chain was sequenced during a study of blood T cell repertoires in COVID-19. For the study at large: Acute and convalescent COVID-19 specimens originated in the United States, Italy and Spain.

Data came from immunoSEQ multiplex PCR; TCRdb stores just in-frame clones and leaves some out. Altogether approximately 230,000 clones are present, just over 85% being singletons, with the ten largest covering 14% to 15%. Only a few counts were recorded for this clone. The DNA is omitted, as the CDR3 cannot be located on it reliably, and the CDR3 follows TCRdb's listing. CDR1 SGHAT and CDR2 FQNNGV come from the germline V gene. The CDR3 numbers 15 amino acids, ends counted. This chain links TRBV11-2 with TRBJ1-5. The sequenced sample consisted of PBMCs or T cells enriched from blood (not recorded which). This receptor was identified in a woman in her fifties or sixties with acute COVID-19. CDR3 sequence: CASSLASGRGQPQHF.